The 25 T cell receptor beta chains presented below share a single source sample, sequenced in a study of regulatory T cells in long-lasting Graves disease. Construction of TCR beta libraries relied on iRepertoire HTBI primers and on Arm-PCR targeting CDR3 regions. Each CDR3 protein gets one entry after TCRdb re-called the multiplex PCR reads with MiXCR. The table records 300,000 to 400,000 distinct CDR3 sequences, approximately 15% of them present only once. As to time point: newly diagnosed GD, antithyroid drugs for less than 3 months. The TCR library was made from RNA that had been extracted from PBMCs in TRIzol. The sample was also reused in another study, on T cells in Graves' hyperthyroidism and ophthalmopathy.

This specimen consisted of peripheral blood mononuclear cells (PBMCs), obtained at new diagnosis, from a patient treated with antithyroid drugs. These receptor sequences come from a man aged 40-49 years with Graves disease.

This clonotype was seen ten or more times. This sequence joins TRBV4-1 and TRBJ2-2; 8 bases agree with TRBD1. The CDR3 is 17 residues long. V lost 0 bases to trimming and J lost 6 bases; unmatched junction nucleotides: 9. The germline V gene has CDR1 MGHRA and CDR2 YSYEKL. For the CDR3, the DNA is TGCGCCAGCAGCCAAGAAGGATACAGGGGGATCTCCGGGGAGCTGTTTTTT. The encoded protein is CASSQEGYRGISGELFF.

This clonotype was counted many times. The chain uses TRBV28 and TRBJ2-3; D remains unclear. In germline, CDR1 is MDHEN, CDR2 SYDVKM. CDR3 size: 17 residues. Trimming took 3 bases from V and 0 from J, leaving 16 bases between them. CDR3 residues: CASSFGDTAPSTDTQYF. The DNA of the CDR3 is TGTGCCAGCAGTTTTGGAGACACTGCTCCTAGCACAGATACGCAGTATTTT.

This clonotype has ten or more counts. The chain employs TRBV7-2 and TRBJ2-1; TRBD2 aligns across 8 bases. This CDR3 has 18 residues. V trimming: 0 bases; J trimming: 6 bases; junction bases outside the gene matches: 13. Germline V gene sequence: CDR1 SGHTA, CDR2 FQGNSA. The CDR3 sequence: CASSLAQSGAGGVNEQFF. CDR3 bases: TGTGCCAGCAGCTTAGCCCAGTCCGGGGCGGGGGGTGTCAATGAGCAGTTCTTC.

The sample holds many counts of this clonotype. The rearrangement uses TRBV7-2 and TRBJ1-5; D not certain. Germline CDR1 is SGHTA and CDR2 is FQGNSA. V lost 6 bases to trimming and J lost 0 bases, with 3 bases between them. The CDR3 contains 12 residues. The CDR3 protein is CASSFSNQPQHF. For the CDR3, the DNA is TGTGCCAGCAGTTTTAGCAATCAGCCCCAGCATTTT. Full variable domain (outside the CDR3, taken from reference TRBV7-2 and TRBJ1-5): GAGVSQSPSNKVTEKGKDVELRCDPISGHTALYWYRQSLGQGLEFLIYFQGNSAPDKSGLPSDRFSAERTGGSVSTLTIQRTQQEDSAVYLCASSFSNQPQHFGDGTRLSIL.

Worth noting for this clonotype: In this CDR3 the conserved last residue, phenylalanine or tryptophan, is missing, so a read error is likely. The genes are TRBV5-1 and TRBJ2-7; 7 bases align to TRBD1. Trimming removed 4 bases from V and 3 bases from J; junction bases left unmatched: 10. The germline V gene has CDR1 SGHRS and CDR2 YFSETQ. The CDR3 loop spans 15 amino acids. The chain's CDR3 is CASSQQPGQNYEQYL. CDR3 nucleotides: TGCGCCAGCAGCCAACAACCGGGACAGAACTACGAGCAGTACCTC.

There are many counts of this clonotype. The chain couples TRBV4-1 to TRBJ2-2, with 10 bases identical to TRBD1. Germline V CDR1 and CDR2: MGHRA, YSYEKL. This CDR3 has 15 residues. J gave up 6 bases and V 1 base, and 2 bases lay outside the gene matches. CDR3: CASSQGDRGAGELFF. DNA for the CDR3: TGCGCCAGCAGCCAAGGGGACAGGGGAGCCGGGGAGCTGTTTTTT.

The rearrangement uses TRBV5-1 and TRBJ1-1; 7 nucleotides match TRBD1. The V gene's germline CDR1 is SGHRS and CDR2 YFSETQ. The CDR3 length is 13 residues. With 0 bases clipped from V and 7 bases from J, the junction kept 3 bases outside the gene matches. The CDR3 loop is CASSLDTGVEAFF. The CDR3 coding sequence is TGCGCCAGCAGCTTGGATACAGGGGTTGAAGCTTTCTTT.

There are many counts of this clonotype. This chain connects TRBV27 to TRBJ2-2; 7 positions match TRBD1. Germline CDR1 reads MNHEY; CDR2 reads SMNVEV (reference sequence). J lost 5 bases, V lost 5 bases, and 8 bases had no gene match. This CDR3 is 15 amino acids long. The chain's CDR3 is CASSKTGTATGELFF. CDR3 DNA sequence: TGTGCCAGCAGTAAAACCGGGACAGCTACCGGGGAGCTGTTTTTT.

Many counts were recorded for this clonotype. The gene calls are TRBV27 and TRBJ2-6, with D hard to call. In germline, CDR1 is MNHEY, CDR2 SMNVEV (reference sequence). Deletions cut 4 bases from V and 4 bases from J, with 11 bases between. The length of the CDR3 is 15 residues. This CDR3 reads CASSSLVLGANVLTF. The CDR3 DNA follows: TGTGCCAGCAGTTCCCTTGTCTTAGGGGCCAACGTCCTGACTTTC.

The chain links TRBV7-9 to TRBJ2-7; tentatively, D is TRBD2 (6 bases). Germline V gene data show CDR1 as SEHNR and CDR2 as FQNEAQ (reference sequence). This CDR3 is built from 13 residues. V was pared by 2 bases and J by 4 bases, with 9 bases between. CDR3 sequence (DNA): TGTGCCAGCAGCTTAATAGCGGAATACGAGCAGTACTTC. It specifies CASSLIAEYEQYF.

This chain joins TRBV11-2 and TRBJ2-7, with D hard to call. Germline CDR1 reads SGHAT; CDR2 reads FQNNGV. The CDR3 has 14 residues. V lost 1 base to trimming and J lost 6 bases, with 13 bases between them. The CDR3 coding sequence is TGTGCCAGCAGCTTAGCATCTGAGAGTTCCGAGCAGTACTTC. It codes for CASSLASESSEQYF.

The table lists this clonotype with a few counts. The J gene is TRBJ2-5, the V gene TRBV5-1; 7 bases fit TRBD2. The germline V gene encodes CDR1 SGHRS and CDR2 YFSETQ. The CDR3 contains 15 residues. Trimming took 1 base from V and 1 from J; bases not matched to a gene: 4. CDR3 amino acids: CASSLTGGIQETQYF. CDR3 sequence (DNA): TGCGCCAGCAGCTTGACCGGGGGGATCCAAGAGACCCAGTACTTC.

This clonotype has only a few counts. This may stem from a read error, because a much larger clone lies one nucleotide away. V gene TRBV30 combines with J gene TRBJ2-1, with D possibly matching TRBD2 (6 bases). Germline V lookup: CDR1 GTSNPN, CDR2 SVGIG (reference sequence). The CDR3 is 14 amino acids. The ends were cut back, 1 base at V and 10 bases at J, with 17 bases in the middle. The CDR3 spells CAWSEGLTLYEQFF. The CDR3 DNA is TGTGCCTGGAGTGAGGGACTGACGCTGTACGAGCAGTTCTTC.

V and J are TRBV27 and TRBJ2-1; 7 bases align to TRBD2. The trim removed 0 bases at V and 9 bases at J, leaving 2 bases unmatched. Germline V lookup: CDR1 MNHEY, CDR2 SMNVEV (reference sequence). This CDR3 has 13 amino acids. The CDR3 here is CASSLSGGTEQFF. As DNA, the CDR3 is TGTGCCAGCAGTTTATCGGGGGGGACTGAGCAGTTCTTC.

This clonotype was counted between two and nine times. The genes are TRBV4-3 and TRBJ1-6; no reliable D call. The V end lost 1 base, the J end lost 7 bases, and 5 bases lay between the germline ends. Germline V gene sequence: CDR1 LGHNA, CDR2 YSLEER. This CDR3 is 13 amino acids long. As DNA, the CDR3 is TGCGCCAGCAGCCAAGTTTCGAATTCACCCCTCCACTTT. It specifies CASSQVSNSPLHF.

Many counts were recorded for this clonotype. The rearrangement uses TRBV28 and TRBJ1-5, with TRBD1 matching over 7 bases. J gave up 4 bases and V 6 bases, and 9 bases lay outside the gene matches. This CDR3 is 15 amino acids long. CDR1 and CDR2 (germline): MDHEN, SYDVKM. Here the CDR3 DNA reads TGTGCCAGCAGCAAGGGGGCCCTGCGAAATCAGCCCCAGCATTTT. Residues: CASSKGALRNQPQHF.

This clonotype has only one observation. DNA of the CDR3: TGCGCCAGCAGCTTGGGTTCGGGACCTGATGAGACCCAGTACTTC. Protein product: CASSLGSGPDETQYF. The V and J genes are TRBV5-1 and TRBJ2-5, with D perhaps being TRBD1 or TRBD2 (5 bases each). The CDR3 covers 15 residues. Germline CDR1 reads SGHRS; CDR2 reads YFSETQ. Trimming cost V 0 bases and J 5 bases, with 14 bases left between them.

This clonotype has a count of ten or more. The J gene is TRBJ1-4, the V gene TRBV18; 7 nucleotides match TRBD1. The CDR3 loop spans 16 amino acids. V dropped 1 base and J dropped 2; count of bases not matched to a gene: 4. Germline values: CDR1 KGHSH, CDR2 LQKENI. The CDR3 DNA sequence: TGTGCCAGCTCACCACAGGGGGCGGGCACTAATGAAAAACTGTTTTTT. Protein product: CASSPQGAGTNEKLFF.

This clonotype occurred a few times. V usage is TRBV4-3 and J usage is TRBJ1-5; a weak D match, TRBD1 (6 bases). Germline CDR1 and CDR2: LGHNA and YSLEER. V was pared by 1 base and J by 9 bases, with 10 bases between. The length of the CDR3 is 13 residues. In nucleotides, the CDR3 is TGCGCCAGCAGCCAAGCGCAGGGGCGGCCCCAGCATTTT. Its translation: CASSQAQGRPQHF.

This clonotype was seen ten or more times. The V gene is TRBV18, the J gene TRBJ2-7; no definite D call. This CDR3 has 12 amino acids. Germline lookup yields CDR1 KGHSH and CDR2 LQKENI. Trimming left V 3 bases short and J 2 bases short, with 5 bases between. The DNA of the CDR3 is TGTGCCAGCTCACCTATCCCCTACGAGCAGTACTTC. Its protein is CASSPIPYEQYF.

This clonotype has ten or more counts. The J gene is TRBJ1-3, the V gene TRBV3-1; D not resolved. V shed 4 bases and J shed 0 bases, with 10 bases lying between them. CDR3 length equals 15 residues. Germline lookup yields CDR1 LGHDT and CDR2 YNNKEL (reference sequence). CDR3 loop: CASSPRPNSGNTIYF. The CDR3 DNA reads TGTGCCAGCAGCCCTCGACCGAACTCTGGAAACACCATATATTTT.

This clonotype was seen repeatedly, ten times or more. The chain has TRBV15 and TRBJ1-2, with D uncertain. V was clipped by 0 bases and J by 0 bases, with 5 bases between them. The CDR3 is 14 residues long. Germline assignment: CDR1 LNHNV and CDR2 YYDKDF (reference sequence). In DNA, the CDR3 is TGTGCCACCAGCAGAGACCCATCTAACTATGGCTACACCTTC. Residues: CATSRDPSNYGYTF. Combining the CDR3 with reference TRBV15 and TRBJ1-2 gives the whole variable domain DAMVIQNPRYQVTQFGKPVTLSCSQTLNHNVMYWYQQKSSQAPKLLFHYYDKDFNNEADTPDNFQSRRPNTSFCFLDIRSPGLGDTAMYLCATSRDPSNYGYTFGSGTRLTVV.

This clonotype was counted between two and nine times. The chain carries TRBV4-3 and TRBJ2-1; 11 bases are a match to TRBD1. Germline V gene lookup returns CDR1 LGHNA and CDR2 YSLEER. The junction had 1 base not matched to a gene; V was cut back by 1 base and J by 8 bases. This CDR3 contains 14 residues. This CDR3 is CASSQGTGGDEQFF. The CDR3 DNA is TGCGCCAGCAGCCAAGGGACAGGGGGCGATGAGCAGTTCTTC.

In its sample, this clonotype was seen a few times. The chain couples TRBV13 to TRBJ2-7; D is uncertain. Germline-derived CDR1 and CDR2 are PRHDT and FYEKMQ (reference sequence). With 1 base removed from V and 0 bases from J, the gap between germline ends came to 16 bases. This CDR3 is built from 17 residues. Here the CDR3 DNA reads TGTGCCAGCAGCTTAGTCTCCCCTTCCGGAAACTCCTACGAGCAGTACTTC. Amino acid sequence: CASSLVSPSGNSYEQYF.

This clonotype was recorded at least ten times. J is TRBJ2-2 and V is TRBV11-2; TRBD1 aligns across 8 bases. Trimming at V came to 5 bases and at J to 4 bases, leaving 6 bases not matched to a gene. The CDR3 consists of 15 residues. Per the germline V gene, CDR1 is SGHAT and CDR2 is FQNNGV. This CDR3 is CASSLGTGSTGELFF. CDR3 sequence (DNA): TGTGCCAGCAGCCTGGGGACAGGATCCACCGGGGAGCTGTTTTTT.